The TCR beta chain described here comes from a study of blood T cell repertoires in COVID-19. Overall study context: Sites across the United States, Italy and Spain contributed samples from acute and convalescent COVID-19. From T cells, B-cell-depleted T cells, or PBMCs came the material, which was cDNA or gDNA.

Per the study methods: How many nucleated cells were present was estimated from reference gene primer amplification. Only in-frame clones appear in the TCRdb table, and some are missing; sequencing was by immunoSEQ multiplex PCR. That table supplies the V and J calls and clone size; D and trimming were determined from the DNA. Among hundreds of thousands of clones listed, just over 85% were seen once. CDR1 MGHRA and CDR2 YSYEKL come from the germline V gene. V lost 0 bases, J lost 4 bases, and 5 bases stayed unmatched. The CDR3 is 16 amino acids. The V and J genes are TRBV4-1 and TRBJ2-3; 9 positions match TRBD1. The receptor was derived from a man older than 75 with acute or convalescent COVID-19. The sample taken for sequencing was peripheral blood. The CDR3, as DNA: TGCGCCAGCAGCCAAGAGGACAGGGGCGCCGCAGATACGCAGTATTTT. Its protein product is CASSQEDRGAADTQYF.